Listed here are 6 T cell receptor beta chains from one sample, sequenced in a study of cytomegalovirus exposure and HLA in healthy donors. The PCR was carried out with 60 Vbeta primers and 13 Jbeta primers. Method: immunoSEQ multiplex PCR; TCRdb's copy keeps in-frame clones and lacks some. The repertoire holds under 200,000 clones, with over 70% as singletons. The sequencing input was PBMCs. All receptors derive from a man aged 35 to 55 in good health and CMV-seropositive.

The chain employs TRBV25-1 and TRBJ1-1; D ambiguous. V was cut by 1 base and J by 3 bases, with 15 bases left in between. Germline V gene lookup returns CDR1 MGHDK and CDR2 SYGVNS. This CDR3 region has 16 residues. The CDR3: CASSELGKEGHTEAFF. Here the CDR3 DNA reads TGTGCCAGCAGTGAATTGGGAAAGGAGGGTCACACTGAAGCTTTCTTT.

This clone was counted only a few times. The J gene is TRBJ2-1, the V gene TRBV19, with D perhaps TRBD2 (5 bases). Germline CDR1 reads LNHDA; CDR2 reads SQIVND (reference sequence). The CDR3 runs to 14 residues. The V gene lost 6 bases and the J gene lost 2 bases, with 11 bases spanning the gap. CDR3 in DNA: TGTGCCAGTAGCCCGGAGACTACCTACAATGAGCAGTTCTTC. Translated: CASSPETTYNEQFF.

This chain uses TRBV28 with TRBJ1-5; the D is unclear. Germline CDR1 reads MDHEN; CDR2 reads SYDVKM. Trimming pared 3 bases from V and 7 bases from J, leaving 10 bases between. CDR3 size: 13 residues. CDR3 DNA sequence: TGTGCCAGCAGTTTCGGCGGGTGGCAGCCCCAGCATTTT. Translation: CASSFGGWQPQHF.

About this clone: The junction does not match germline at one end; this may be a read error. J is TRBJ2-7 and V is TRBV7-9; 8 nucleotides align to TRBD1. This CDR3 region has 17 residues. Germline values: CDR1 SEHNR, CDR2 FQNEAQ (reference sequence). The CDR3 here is CSSSSAGDRFPPYEQYF. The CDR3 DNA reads TGTTCCAGCAGCTCCGCCGGGGACAGGTTCCCACCCTACGAGCAGTACTTC.

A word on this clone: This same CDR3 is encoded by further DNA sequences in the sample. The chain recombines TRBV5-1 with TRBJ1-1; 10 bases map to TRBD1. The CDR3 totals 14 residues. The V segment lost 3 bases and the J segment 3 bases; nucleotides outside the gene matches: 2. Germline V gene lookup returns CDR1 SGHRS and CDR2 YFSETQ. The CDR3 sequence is CASSSGQGYTEAFF. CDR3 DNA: TGCGCCAGCAGCTCGGGACAGGGGTACACTGAAGCTTTCTTT. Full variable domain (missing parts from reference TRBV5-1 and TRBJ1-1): KAGVTQTPRYLIKTRGQQVTLSCSPISGHRSVSWYQQTPGQGLQFLFEYFSETQRNKGNFPGRFSGRQFSNSRSEMNVSTLELGDSALYLCASSSGQGYTEAFFGQGTRLTVV.

CDR3 coding DNA: TGTGCCAGCAGTCCTGGGGCCTCTGGAAACACCATATATTTT. Its protein product is CASSPGASGNTIYF. The chain employs TRBV6-1 and TRBJ1-3, with a weak D call TRBD1 (5 bases). The CDR3 runs 14 residues. Trimming removed 5 bases at V and 0 bases at J, with 8 bases between. CDR1 and CDR2 (germline): MNHNS, SASEGT.